The clone carrying this T cell receptor (beta chain) came up a few times. As every portion of the isolated RNA was reverse transcribed, the sequencing read expressed TCRB transcripts. TCRdb keeps only in-frame clones here, not all; method: immunoSEQ multiplex PCR. The sample contains about 340,000 clones, approximately 8% of which appear only once. V dropped 3 bases and J dropped 3; count of bases not matched to a gene: 2. This CDR3 is 14 amino acids long. The V gene's germline CDR1 is SGHTA and CDR2 FQGNSA. The source of the sample is a study of beta chain features in type 1 diabetes. This clonotype was sampled from a woman under 30 in good health. The V and J genes are TRBV7-2 and TRBJ2-1, with TRBD2 identical over 7 bases. The specimen sequenced was central memory CD4+ T cells from blood. CDR3 sequence (DNA): TGTGCCAGCAGCTTGCGCGGGGGCTACAATGAGCAGTTCTTC. Translated: CASSLRGGYNEQFF.